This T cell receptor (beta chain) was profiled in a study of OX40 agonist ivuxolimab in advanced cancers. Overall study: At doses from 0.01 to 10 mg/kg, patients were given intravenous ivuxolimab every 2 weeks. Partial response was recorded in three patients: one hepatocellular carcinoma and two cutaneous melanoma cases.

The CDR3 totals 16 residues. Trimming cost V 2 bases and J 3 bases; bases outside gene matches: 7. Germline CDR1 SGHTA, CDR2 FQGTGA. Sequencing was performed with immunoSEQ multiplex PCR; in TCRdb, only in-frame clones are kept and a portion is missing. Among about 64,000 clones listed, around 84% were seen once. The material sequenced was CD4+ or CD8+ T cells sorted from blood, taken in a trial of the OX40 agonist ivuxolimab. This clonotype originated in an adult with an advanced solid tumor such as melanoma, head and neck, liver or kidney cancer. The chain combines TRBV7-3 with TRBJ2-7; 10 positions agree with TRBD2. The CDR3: CASSLGPSGGGYEQYF. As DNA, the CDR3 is TGTGCCAGCAGCTTAGGCCCCAGCGGGGGGGGCTACGAGCAGTACTTC.